These 15 T cell receptor beta chains share one sample of origin, sequenced in a study of early T cells in non-severe SARS-CoV-2 infection. TCRdb analysed the 5' RACE reads with MiXCR anew, one entry per CDR3 protein. The sample lists about 53,000 distinct CDR3 sequences; roughly 12% were seen once. This specimen was whole blood, taken at baseline. The receptor source for this set is an adult who was a healthcare worker with PCR-confirmed SARS-CoV-2 infection or an uninfected control (not recorded which).

This clonotype ranks as medium-sized (0.01 to 0.1%). The chain has TRBV2 and TRBJ2-2, with 12 bases aligning to TRBD2. Germline CDR1 SNHLY, CDR2 FYNNEI. This CDR3 contains 15 residues. The V and J ends lost 6 bases and 5 bases, in that order; junction bases with no gene match: 4. The CDR3 here is CASRGTSGQTGELFF. In DNA form, the CDR3 reads TGTGCCAGCAGGGGGACTAGCGGGCAAACCGGGGAGCTGTTTTTT.

This clonotype was seen a few times. The gene calls are TRBV24-1 and TRBJ1-2, with TRBD1 matching 11 bases. The CDR3 extends over 14 amino acids. With V trimmed by 7 bases and J by 7 bases, 7 bases remained unmatched. In germline, CDR1 is KGHDR, CDR2 SFDVKD. CDR3 residues: CATSAGQGATGYTF. CDR3 bases: TGTGCCACCAGCGCCGGACAGGGGGCGACTGGCTACACCTTC.

The chain couples TRBV5-4 to TRBJ1-2; D unclear. The germline V gene encodes CDR1 SGHNT and CDR2 YYREEE (reference sequence). V dropped 0 bases and J dropped 3 bases, with 12 bases sitting between them. This CDR3 contains 15 residues. CDR3 residues: CASSLVPNSYYGYTF. The CDR3 coding sequence is TGTGCCAGCAGCTTGGTCCCTAACAGCTACTATGGCTACACCTTC. Supplemented by reference TRBV5-4 and TRBJ1-2, the full variable domain reads ETGVTQSPTHLIKTRGQQVTLRCSSQSGHNTVSWYQQALGQGPQFIFQYYREEENGRGNFPPRFSGLQFPNYSSELNVNALELDDSALYLCASSLVPNSYYGYTFGSGTRLTVV.

In its sample, this clonotype was seen many times. The chain uses TRBV28 and TRBJ1-3, with TRBD1 matching over 8 bases. V lost 4 bases to trimming and J lost 2 bases; unmatched junction nucleotides: 10. This CDR3 has 17 residues. Germline loops: CDR1 MDHEN, CDR2 SYDVKM. The CDR3 loop reads CASSSRQGTPTGNTIYF. CDR3 sequence (DNA): TGTGCCAGCAGTTCCAGACAGGGGACTCCCACTGGAAACACCATATATTTT.

This clonotype showed up many times. The rearrangement links TRBV7-9 to TRBJ2-5; 13 bases agree with TRBD2. The CDR3 spans 15 residues. Germline V gives CDR1 SEHNR, CDR2 FQNEAQ (reference sequence). V dropped 5 bases and J dropped 3; count of bases not matched to a gene: 3. The CDR3 nucleotides are TGTGCCAGCAGCCCTACTAGCGGGAGGGAAGAGACCCAGTACTTC. Its translation is CASSPTSGREETQYF.

This sequence joins TRBV6-2 or TRBV6-3 and TRBJ2-1, with TRBD2 as a possible D gene (5 bases). CDR1 is MNHEY, CDR2 SVGEGT, per germline. CDR3 size: 15 residues. V lost 0 bases, J lost 10 bases, and 16 bases lay in between. CDR3 loop: CASSYSPAGTREQFF. The CDR3 DNA reads TGTGCCAGCAGTTACTCCCCTGCGGGCACCCGGGAGCAGTTCTTC.

This clonotype appeared a few times. CDR3: CASSRAGQGQSPLHF. In DNA, the CDR3 is TGTGCCAGCAGCCGTGCTGGACAGGGGCAATCACCCCTCCACTTT. J is TRBJ1-6 and V is TRBV3-1; 9 bases agree with TRBD1. The CDR3 spans 15 residues. Trimming cost V 4 bases and J 10 bases; bases outside gene matches: 8. CDR1 and CDR2 (germline): LGHDT, YNNKEL (reference sequence).

The chain recombines TRBV5-6 with TRBJ2-7; weak D call: TRBD1 (6 bases). The V and J ends lost 0 bases and 3 bases respectively, with 22 bases between them. The CDR3 runs 18 residues. Germline CDR1 SGHDT, CDR2 YYEEEE. The CDR3: CASSLGATSQGPLYEQYF. As DNA, the CDR3 is TGTGCCAGCAGCTTGGGGGCTACGTCTCAGGGGCCACTCTACGAGCAGTACTTC. Together with reference TRBV5-6 and TRBJ2-7, the CDR3 gives the full variable domain: DAGVTQSPTHLIKTRGQQVTLRCSPKSGHDTVSWYQQALGQGPQFIFQYYEEEERQRGNFPDRFSGHQFPNYSSELNVNALLLGDSALYLCASSLGATSQGPLYEQYFGPGTRLTVT.

This clonotype has ten or more counts. This rearrangement joins TRBV28 to TRBJ2-7; D remains unclear. V was pared by 2 bases and J by 6 bases, with 17 bases between. The CDR3 runs 15 residues. The germline V gene encodes CDR1 MDHEN and CDR2 SYDVKM. CDR3 loop: CASSLPSGGRLEQYF. In DNA form, the CDR3 reads TGTGCCAGCAGTTTACCTTCAGGTGGGCGTCTCGAGCAGTACTTC.

This clonotype was recorded a few times. The chain couples TRBV28 to TRBJ1-2, with D uncertain. Germline CDR1 is MDHEN and CDR2 is SYDVKM. V lost 2 bases and J lost 4, with 11 bases in between. The CDR3 has 14 residues. The CDR3 DNA reads as TGTGCCAGCAGTTTAGAGGTCCGCCTCTATGGCTACACCTTC. Protein sequence: CASSLEVRLYGYTF.

The chain joins TRBV11-3 to TRBJ2-1, with D unresolved. The germline V gene encodes CDR1 SGHNT and CDR2 YENEEA. This CDR3 region has 11 residues. Deletions cut 5 bases from V and 9 bases from J, with 8 bases between. CDR3 in DNA: TGTGCCAGCAGCCAGAAATCTGAGCAGTTCTTC. Translating gives CASSQKSEQFF.

The chain is built from TRBV24-1 and TRBJ2-1; TRBD2 agrees at 8 bases. The CDR3 has 15 amino acids. Germline V gives CDR1 KGHDR, CDR2 SFDVKD. With 7 bases clipped from V and 0 bases from J, the junction kept 4 bases outside the gene matches. The chain's CDR3 is CATRNSGDSYNEQFF. The CDR3 bases are TGTGCCACCAGAAATAGCGGGGACTCCTACAATGAGCAGTTCTTC.

This clonotype was picked up a small number of times. The genes are TRBV4-1 and TRBJ2-5, with TRBD2 matching over 8 bases. After removal of 1 base from V and 2 bases from J, the junction contained 6 bases not matched to a gene. The germline gives CDR1 MGHRA, CDR2 YSYEKL. CDR3 length: 16 residues. CDR3 sequence: CASSQVSGGNQETQYF. CDR3 sequence (DNA): TGCGCCAGCAGCCAAGTATCGGGAGGGAATCAAGAGACCCAGTACTTC.

This clonotype occurred a few times. The chain combines TRBV19 with TRBJ2-4, with D perhaps matching TRBD2 (5 bases). The ends were cut back, 10 bases at V and 0 bases at J, with 13 bases in the middle. The CDR3 consists of 14 residues. Germline CDR1 and CDR2: LNHDA and SQIVND (reference sequence). The CDR3 sequence: CATREGLAKNIQYF. The CDR3 DNA follows: TGTGCCACCAGAGAGGGATTAGCCAAAAACATTCAGTACTTC.

This clonotype turned up a few times. V usage is TRBV19 and J usage is TRBJ2-3; D may be TRBD2 (6 bases). CDR3 length: 15 amino acids. V shed 3 bases and J shed 2 bases, with 12 bases lying between them. Per the germline V gene, CDR1 is LNHDA and CDR2 is SQIVND (reference sequence). DNA of the CDR3: TGTGCCAGTAGTATCCTGGCTAGCGACACAGATACGCAGTATTTT. It yields the protein CASSILASDTDTQYF.